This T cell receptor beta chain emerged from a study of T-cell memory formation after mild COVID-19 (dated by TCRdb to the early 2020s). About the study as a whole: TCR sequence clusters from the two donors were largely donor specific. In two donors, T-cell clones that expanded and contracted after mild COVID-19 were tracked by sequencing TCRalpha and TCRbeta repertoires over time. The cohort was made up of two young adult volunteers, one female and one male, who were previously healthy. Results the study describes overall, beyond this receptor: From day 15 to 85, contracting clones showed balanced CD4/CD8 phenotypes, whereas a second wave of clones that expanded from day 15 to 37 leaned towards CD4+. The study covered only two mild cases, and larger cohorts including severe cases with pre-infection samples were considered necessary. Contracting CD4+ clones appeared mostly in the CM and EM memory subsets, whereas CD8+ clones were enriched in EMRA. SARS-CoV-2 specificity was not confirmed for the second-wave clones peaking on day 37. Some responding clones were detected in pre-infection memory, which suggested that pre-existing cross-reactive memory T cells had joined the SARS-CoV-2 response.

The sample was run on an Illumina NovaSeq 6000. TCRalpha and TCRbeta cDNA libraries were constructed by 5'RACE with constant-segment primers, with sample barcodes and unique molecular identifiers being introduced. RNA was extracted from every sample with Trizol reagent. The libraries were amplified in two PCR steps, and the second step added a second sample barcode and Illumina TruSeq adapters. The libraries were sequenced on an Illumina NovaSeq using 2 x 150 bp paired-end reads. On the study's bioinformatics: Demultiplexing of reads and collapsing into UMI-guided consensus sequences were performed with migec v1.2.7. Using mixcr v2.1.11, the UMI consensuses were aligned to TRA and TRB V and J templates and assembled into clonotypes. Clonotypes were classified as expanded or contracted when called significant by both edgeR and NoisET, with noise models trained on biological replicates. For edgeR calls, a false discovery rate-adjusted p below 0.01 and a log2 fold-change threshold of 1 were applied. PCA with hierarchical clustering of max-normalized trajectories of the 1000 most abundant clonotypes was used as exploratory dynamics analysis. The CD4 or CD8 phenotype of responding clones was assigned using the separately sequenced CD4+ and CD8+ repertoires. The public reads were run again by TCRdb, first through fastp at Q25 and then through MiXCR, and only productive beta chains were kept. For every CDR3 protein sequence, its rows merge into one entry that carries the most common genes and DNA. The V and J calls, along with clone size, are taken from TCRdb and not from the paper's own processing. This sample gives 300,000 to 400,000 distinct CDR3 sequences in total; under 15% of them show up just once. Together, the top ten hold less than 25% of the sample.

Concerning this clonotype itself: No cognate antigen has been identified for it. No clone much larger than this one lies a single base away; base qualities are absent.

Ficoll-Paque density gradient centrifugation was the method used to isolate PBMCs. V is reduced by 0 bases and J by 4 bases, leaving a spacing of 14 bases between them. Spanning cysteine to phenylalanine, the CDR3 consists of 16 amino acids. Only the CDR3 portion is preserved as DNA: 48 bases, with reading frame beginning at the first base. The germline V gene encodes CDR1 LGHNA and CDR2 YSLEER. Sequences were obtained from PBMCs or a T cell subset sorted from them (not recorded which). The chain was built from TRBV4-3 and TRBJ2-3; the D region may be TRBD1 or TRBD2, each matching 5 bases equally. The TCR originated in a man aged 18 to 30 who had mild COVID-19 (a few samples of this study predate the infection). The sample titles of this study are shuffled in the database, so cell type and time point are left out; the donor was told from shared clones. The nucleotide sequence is TGCGCCAGCAGCCAAGATATGGGTCGGGGCCCAGATACGCAGTATTTT. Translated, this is CASSQDMGRGPDTQYF.